Shown below are 32 T cell receptor beta chains from a single sample sequenced in a study of cytomegalovirus exposure and HLA in healthy donors. PCR amplification relied on 60 Vbeta primers (plus 13 Jbeta primers). TCRdb keeps only in-frame clones here, not all; method: immunoSEQ multiplex PCR. The data hold 130,000 or so clones, with about 81% observed a single time. What was sequenced was PBMCs. All receptors derive from a man between 35 and 55 years old in good health and CMV-seronegative.

The chain links TRBV28 to TRBJ2-2; 8 nucleotides line up with TRBD2. CDR3 length: 16 residues. Germline CDR1 MDHEN, CDR2 SYDVKM. V trimming: 6 bases; J trimming: 4 bases; junction bases outside the gene matches: 10. CDR3: CASSPHPSGLTGELFF. Written as DNA, the CDR3 is TGTGCCAGCAGCCCTCACCCTAGCGGGCTCACCGGGGAGCTGTTTTTT.

This rearrangement joins TRBV5-1 to TRBJ2-7, with D possibly matching TRBD1 (6 bases). CDR3 length: 12 residues. The germline gives CDR1 SGHRS, CDR2 YFSETQ. Trimming removed 4 bases at V and 11 bases at J, with 16 bases between. This chain's CDR3 is CASSPTGTPEYF. The CDR3 region has the DNA TGCGCCAGCAGCCCGACCGGGACACCAGAGTACTTC.

V and J are TRBV12-5 and TRBJ2-1; 12 positions agree with TRBD2. V lost 1 base and J lost 10; bases outside the gene matches: 5. The CDR3 covers 15 residues. The V gene's germline CDR1 is LGHNT and CDR2 FRNRAP. This CDR3 is CASGLATSGRGEQFF. DNA of the CDR3: TGTGCTAGTGGTTTGGCGACTAGCGGGAGAGGCGAGCAGTTCTTC. Looking up the rest from reference TRBV12-5 and TRBJ2-1 gives the full variable domain: DARVTQTPRHKVTEMGQEVTMRCQPILGHNTVFWYRQTMMQGLELLAYFRNRAPLDDSGMPKDRFSAEMPDATLATLKIQPSEPRDSAVYFCASGLATSGRGEQFFGPGTRLTVL.

The chain employs TRBV5-6 and TRBJ1-2; the D is unclear. Germline CDR1 and CDR2: SGHDT and YYEEEE. V was cut by 0 bases and J by 2 bases, with 8 bases left in between. CDR3 length: 14 residues. The DNA for the CDR3 is TGTGCCAGCAGCTTGGCACGCGCGAACTATGGCTACACCTTC. This translates into CASSLARANYGYTF.

The chain combines TRBV6-5 with TRBJ2-1, with a weak D call TRBD2 (6 bases). Trimming shortened V by 8 bases and J by 2 bases, and 16 bases separated the two germline ends. The germline gives CDR1 MNHEY, CDR2 SVGAGI. The length of the CDR3 is 15 residues. CDR3 sequence reads: CASVAGRSAYNEQFF. DNA of the CDR3: TGTGCCAGCGTCGCTGGGAGGTCTGCCTACAATGAGCAGTTCTTC.

A single count supports this clone. The chain has TRBV10-3 and TRBJ2-7, with 10 bases fitting TRBD2. Germline V lookup: CDR1 ENHRY, CDR2 SYGVKD. The CDR3 contains 12 residues. Germline trimming cut 9 bases from V and 6 bases from J; bases unmatched to any gene: 5. In DNA, the CDR3 is TGTGCCATTATAGCGGGAGGAGGCGAGCAGTACTTC. Amino acid sequence: CAIIAGGGEQYF.

DNA for the CDR3: TGTGCCAGCAGTGAGGTAGTGGTGGCCGGGGAGCTGTTTTTT. Translated: CASSEVVVAGELFF. The V and J genes are TRBV6-1 and TRBJ2-2, with no clear D. CDR1 and CDR2 from the germline V gene are MNHNS and SASEGT. V was clipped by 3 bases and J by 6 bases, with 11 bases between them. The CDR3 is 14 residues long.

The chain uses TRBV27 and TRBJ2-2, with a weak D call TRBD1 (6 bases). V lost 4 bases and J lost 5, with 8 bases in between. CDR1 and CDR2 (germline): MNHEY, SMNVEV (reference sequence). The CDR3 consists of 13 residues. The CDR3, as DNA: TGTGCCAGCAGTTCCACAGGGACCGGGGAGCTGTTTTTT. This sequence encodes CASSSTGTGELFF.

This chain uses TRBV7-2 with TRBJ1-1, with 9 bases fitting TRBD1. This CDR3 has 14 amino acids. V was clipped by 10 bases and J by 4 bases; unmatched bases: 10. Germline CDR1 is SGHTA and CDR2 is FQGNSA. The CDR3 DNA sequence: TGTGCCACCCATCACCGGGACAGGGCCACTGAAGCTTTCTTT. Encoded protein: CATHHRDRATEAFF.

V and J are TRBV5-1 and TRBJ1-2; 7 bases are a match to TRBD1. V shed 2 bases and J 7 bases; nucleotides not matched to a gene: 5. Germline CDR1 is SGHRS and CDR2 is YFSETQ. CDR3 size: 13 residues. Written as DNA, the CDR3 is TGCGCCAGCAGCTTTACAGGGGAGGCTGGCTACACCTTC. Translation gives CASSFTGEAGYTF. The variable domain in full, with the rest retrieved from reference TRBV5-1 and TRBJ1-2, is KAGVTQTPRYLIKTRGQQVTLSCSPISGHRSVSWYQQTPGQGLQFLFEYFSETQRNKGNFPGRFSGRQFSNSRSEMNVSTLELGDSALYLCASSFTGEAGYTFGSGTRLTVV.

A few counts support this clone. This chain connects TRBV18 to TRBJ1-5, with TRBD1 matching over 8 bases. The CDR3 sequence is 14 residues long. The germline V gene has CDR1 KGHSH and CDR2 LQKENI. Unmatched junction bases numbered 9, after V lost 6 bases and J lost 8 bases. The CDR3 sequence is CASSSGQGIEPQHF. In nucleotides, the CDR3 is TGTGCCAGCTCGTCAGGACAGGGTATTGAGCCCCAGCATTTT.

The chain carries TRBV7-9 and TRBJ1-2; 10 positions match TRBD1. Germline-derived CDR1 and CDR2 are SEHNR and FQNEAQ (reference sequence). V lost 2 bases to trimming and J lost 8 bases; unmatched junction nucleotides: 5. The length of the CDR3 is 14 residues. In nucleotides, the CDR3 is TGTGCCAGCAGCTTAAGACAGGGGGCGAGCGGCTACACCTTC. This encodes CASSLRQGASGYTF.

Only a few counts were recorded for this clone. The genes are TRBV7-7 and TRBJ2-5, with a possible D match to TRBD1 (6 bases). Germline loops: CDR1 SSHAT, CDR2 FNYEAQ (reference sequence). The CDR3 is made up of 13 amino acids. The CDR3 here is CASQEGQQETQYF. CDR3 sequence (DNA): TGTGCTAGCCAAGAAGGACAGCAAGAGACCCAGTACTTC.

The DNA of the CDR3 is TGCGCCAGCAGCTTGGCCCAGGCGTTACCAGGAAGTAATGAAAAACTGTTTTTT. The encoded protein is CASSLAQALPGSNEKLFF. The chain recombines TRBV5-1 with TRBJ1-4; D is unresolved. V was pared by 0 bases and J by 4 bases, with 19 bases between. CDR1 and CDR2 from the germline V gene are SGHRS and YFSETQ. This CDR3 is built from 18 residues.

Notes on this clone: A junction end diverges from the germline sequence, so it may reflect a read error. V and J are TRBV5-4 and TRBJ1-2; 8 bases fit TRBD1. Per the germline V gene, CDR1 is SGHNT and CDR2 is YYREEE (reference sequence). The length of the CDR3 is 15 residues. The CDR3 loop reads CASSQDRGSIYGYTF. CDR3 coding DNA: TGCGCCAGCAGCCAAGACAGGGGATCAATCTATGGCTACACCTTC.

This chain links TRBV6-5 with TRBJ1-3; the D is unclear. From germline, CDR1 is MNHEY and CDR2 SVGAGI. The CDR3 is 12 amino acids. The V gene lost 5 bases and the J gene lost 5 bases, with 7 bases spanning the gap. As DNA, the CDR3 is TGTGCCAGCAGTGACATAAGAAACACCATATATTTT. Amino acids: CASSDIRNTIYF.

V and J are TRBV5-4 and TRBJ1-3; TRBD1 aligns across 10 bases. This CDR3 comprises 16 residues. From germline, CDR1 is SGHNT and CDR2 YYREEE (reference sequence). V gave up 4 bases and J gave up 1 base; unmatched junction bases: 5. CDR3 nucleotides: TGTGCCAGCAGCAGTAGGACAGGGGGGTCTGGAAACACCATATATTTT. Translating gives CASSSRTGGSGNTIYF.

This clone is judged large (0.1 to 1%). J is TRBJ2-6 and V is TRBV4-3, with D possibly TRBD1 on 5 matching bases. The germline CDR1 and CDR2 sequences are LGHNA and YSLEER. Trimming took 3 bases from V and 2 from J, leaving 11 bases between them. The CDR3 length is 16 residues. The chain's CDR3 is CASSQSAGTGANVLTF. The CDR3 DNA is TGCGCCAGCAGCCAGTCCGCAGGGACTGGGGCCAACGTCCTGACTTTC.

The rearrangement links TRBV19 to TRBJ1-4, with 9 bases aligning to TRBD1. This CDR3 contains 15 residues. The V gene end was trimmed by 4 bases and the J gene end by 5 bases; junction bases not matched to a gene: 5. Germline assignment: CDR1 LNHDA and CDR2 SQIVND (reference sequence). The CDR3 region has the DNA TGTGCCAGTAGTAGACGACAGGGGGACAATGAAAAACTGTTTTTT. Residues: CASSRRQGDNEKLFF.

The chain uses TRBV15 and TRBJ2-1; 7 bases fit TRBD2. CDR1 and CDR2 (germline): LNHNV, YYDKDF (reference sequence). The CDR3 loop spans 14 amino acids. The V gene end was trimmed by 5 bases and the J gene end by 8 bases; junction bases not matched to a gene: 9. The CDR3, as DNA: TGTGCCACCAGCTCCCGGACTAGGCGGTATGAGCAGTTCTTC. Translation: CATSSRTRRYEQFF.

The rearrangement joins TRBV6-7 to TRBJ1-5, with 7 bases lining up with TRBD1. TRBV6-7 is annotated as an ORF whose role is uncertain. This CDR3 contains 17 residues. After removal of 0 bases from V and 0 bases from J, the junction contained 5 bases not matched to a gene. The CDR3 sequence is CASSYSWTGDSNQPQHF. DNA of the CDR3: TGTGCCAGCAGTTACTCTTGGACAGGAGATAGCAATCAGCCCCAGCATTTT.

This chain links TRBV2 with TRBJ1-5, with unresolved D. Deletions cut 6 bases from V and 0 bases from J, with 6 bases between. Germline V gene lookup returns CDR1 SNHLY and CDR2 FYNNEI. The CDR3 extends over 13 amino acids. The CDR3 loop reads CASSGDSNQPQHF. CDR3 nucleotide sequence: TGTGCCAGCAGCGGGGATAGCAATCAGCCCCAGCATTTT.

The chain is built from TRBV6-1 and TRBJ2-3; 11 nucleotides align to TRBD2. With 5 bases clipped from V and 2 bases from J, the junction kept 3 bases outside the gene matches. The CDR3 spans 15 residues. CDR1 and CDR2 (germline): MNHNS, SASEGT. As DNA, the CDR3 is TGTGCCAGCAGTCCACTAGCGGGAGACACAGATACGCAGTATTTT. Encoded protein: CASSPLAGDTDTQYF.

The V gene is TRBV6-6, the J gene TRBJ1-2; D unclear. Germline CDR1 reads MNHNY; CDR2 reads SVGAGI (reference sequence). V was cut by 2 bases and J by 6 bases, with 19 bases left in between. The CDR3 runs to 16 residues. CDR3 in DNA: TGTGCCAGCAGTTACCCACAAACCCCATCTGACAATGGCTACACCTTC. Residues: CASSYPQTPSDNGYTF.

This clone was seen a few times. The genes are TRBV7-6 and TRBJ2-5; tentative D call: TRBD2 (6 bases). This CDR3 comprises 13 residues. The V end lost 3 bases, the J end lost 3 bases, and 8 bases lay between the germline ends. Germline CDR1 reads SGHVS; CDR2 reads FNYEAQ. The DNA of the CDR3 is TGTGCCAGCAGCTTTGGACTAAAAGAGACCCAGTACTTC. Protein: CASSFGLKETQYF.

The CDR3 bases are TGTGCCAGTAGGGGATTCGGACTTATAGAGACCCAGTACTTC. Translating gives CASRGFGLIETQYF. The rearrangement links TRBV19 to TRBJ2-5, with D possibly TRBD2 on 5 matching bases. The V gene lost 6 bases and the J gene lost 4 bases, with 15 bases spanning the gap. The germline CDR1 and CDR2 sequences are LNHDA and SQIVND (reference sequence). This CDR3 has 14 residues.

CDR3 sequence reads: CASTVGAEAFF. CDR3 nucleotides: TGTGCCAGCACCGTCGGGGCTGAAGCTTTCTTT. This chain connects TRBV7-8 to TRBJ1-1; D not certain. V was cut by 7 bases and J by 6 bases, with 9 bases left in between. The CDR3 is 11 amino acids. Germline-derived CDR1 and CDR2 are SGHVS and FQNEAQ.

The genes are TRBV14 and TRBJ1-1; D uncertain. The CDR3 consists of 13 residues. Germline loops: CDR1 SGHDN, CDR2 FVKESK. The V gene lost 1 base and the J gene lost 3 bases, with 6 bases spanning the gap. This CDR3 reads CASSQAGDTEAFF. In DNA form, the CDR3 reads TGTGCCAGCAGCCAAGCCGGGGACACTGAAGCTTTCTTT.

This clone has only a few counts. This rearrangement joins TRBV9 to TRBJ2-2; TRBD1 is a possible D gene (6 bases). Germline-derived CDR1 and CDR2 are SGDLS and YYNGEE. CDR3 size: 15 residues. The V end lost 1 base, the J end lost 4 bases, and 11 bases lay between the germline ends. The CDR3 loop is CASSVLGGVTGELFF. CDR3 DNA: TGTGCCAGCAGCGTATTAGGGGGAGTCACCGGGGAGCTGTTTTTT. Full variable domain (rest looked up from reference TRBV9 and TRBJ2-2): DSGVTQTPKHLITATGQRVTLRCSPRSGDLSVYWYQQSLDQGLQFLIQYYNGEERAKGNILERFSAQQFPDLHSELNLSSLELGDSALYFCASSVLGGVTGELFFGEGSRLTVL.

The chain is built from TRBV4-3 and TRBJ2-2; 12 nucleotides agree with TRBD2. The germline CDR1 and CDR2 sequences are LGHNA and YSLEER. The CDR3 runs 18 residues. Trimming at V came to 0 bases and at J to 7 bases, leaving 9 bases not matched to a gene. The CDR3 nucleotides read TGCGCCAGCAGCCAAGAATTACCTAGCGGGGGGGTTGGCGGGGAGCTGTTTTTT. Its protein product is CASSQELPSGGVGGELFF.

The V and J genes are TRBV14 and TRBJ2-2, with D maybe TRBD1 (5 bases). The CDR3 extends over 13 amino acids. Looked up from germline, CDR1 is SGHDN and CDR2 is FVKESK. Trimming took off 5 bases at V and 7 bases at J, with 11 bases between the two ends. The CDR3 here is CASSGQGLGELFF. DNA for the CDR3: TGTGCCAGCAGCGGCCAGGGTCTCGGGGAGCTGTTTTTT.

The count of this clone is one. As DNA, the CDR3 is TGTGCCATAAGGACTAGCGACTACGAGCAGTACTTC. This sequence encodes CAIRTSDYEQYF. The V gene is TRBV2, the J gene TRBJ2-7; TRBD2 agrees at 9 bases. V dropped 10 bases and J dropped 3; count of bases not matched to a gene: 4. Germline assignment: CDR1 SNHLY and CDR2 FYNNEI. The CDR3 loop spans 12 amino acids.